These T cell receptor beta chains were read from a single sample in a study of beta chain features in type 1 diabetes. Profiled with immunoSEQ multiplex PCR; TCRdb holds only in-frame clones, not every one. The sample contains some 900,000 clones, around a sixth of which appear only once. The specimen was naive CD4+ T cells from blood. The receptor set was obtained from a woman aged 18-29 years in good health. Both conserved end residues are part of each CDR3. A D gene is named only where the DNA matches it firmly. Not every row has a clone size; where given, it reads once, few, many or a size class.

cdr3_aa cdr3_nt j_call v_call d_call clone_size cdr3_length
CASSFVVGAPDTQYF TGTGCCAGCAGTTTTGTGGTGGGAGCCCCAGATACGCAGTATTTT TRBJ2-3 TRBV28 - - 15
CASSLVRGQPQHF TGTGCCAGCAGCTTAGTTCGGGGTCAGCCCCAGCATTTT TRBJ1-5 TRBV11-1 - few 13
CASSRPENTEAFF TGTGCCAGCAGTCGACCCGAGAACACTGAAGCTTTCTTT TRBJ1-1 TRBV5-6 - - 13
CASSSDRGYGYTF TGTGCCAGCAGCTCAGACAGGGGCTATGGCTACACCTTC TRBJ1-2 TRBV7-2 TRBD1 few 13
CATSVGGAGPSTDTQYF TGTGCCACCTCGGTTGGGGGAGCGGGACCTAGCACAGATACGCAGTATTTT TRBJ2-3 TRBV10-3 TRBD2 - 17
CASSEGGTGGDTQYF TGTGCCAGCAGTGAGGGGGGGACAGGGGGAGATACGCAGTATTTT TRBJ2-3 TRBV25-1 TRBD1 - 15
CASRPVAGHEQYF TGTGCCAGCAGACCCGTAGCGGGCCACGAGCAGTACTTC TRBJ2-7 TRBV6-6 TRBD2 - 13
CASSYGTSDYEQYF TGTGCCAGCAGTTATGGGACTAGCGACTACGAGCAGTACTTC TRBJ2-7 TRBV6-5 TRBD2 - 14
CASSLNLRWETQYF TGTGCCAGCAGCCTCAATCTCCGATGGGAGACCCAGTACTTC TRBJ2-5 TRBV13 - - 14
CASSQGDRRDEQFF TGTGCCAGCAGCCAGGGTGACAGGCGGGATGAGCAGTTCTTC TRBJ2-1 TRBV7-9 - - 14
CASSSGPAGGHHEQYF TGTGCCAGCAGCAGCGGCCCAGCGGGAGGCCACCACGAGCAGTACTTC TRBJ2-7 TRBV13 TRBD2 - 16
CASSVRGETELNTEAFF TGTGCCAGCAGCGTGAGGGGAGAGACAGAATTGAACACTGAAGCTTTCTTT TRBJ1-1 TRBV9 - - 17
CASTELGYGYTF TGTGCCAGCACCGAGTTGGGCTATGGCTACACCTTC TRBJ1-2 TRBV28 - - 12
CASSSPYRGANTDTQYF TGTGCCAGCAGCTCCCCCTATCGGGGGGCGAACACAGATACGCAGTATTTT TRBJ2-3 TRBV7-9 - few 17
CAISGTSGNTGELFF TGTGCCATCAGTGGGACTAGCGGGAACACCGGGGAGCTGTTTTTT TRBJ2-2 TRBV10-3 TRBD2 many 15
CASSPRGQGSTGELFF TGTGCCAGCTCACCAAGGGGACAGGGCTCCACCGGGGAGCTGTTTTTT TRBJ2-2 TRBV18 TRBD1 - 16
CASSVGGDSNQPQHF TGTGCCAGCAGCGTAGGCGGAGATAGCAATCAGCCCCAGCATTTT TRBJ1-5 TRBV9 - - 15
CASSPRQGGGTEAFF TGTGCCAGCAGCCCGCGACAGGGTGGAGGCACTGAAGCTTTCTTT TRBJ1-1 TRBV7-9 TRBD1 - 15
CASSLSVQWETQYF TGTGCCAGCAGCTTATCGGTACAGTGGGAGACCCAGTACTTC TRBJ2-5 TRBV11-2 - - 14
CASSLVLAGATDTQYF TGTGCCAGCAGCTTAGTACTAGCGGGAGCGACAGATACGCAGTATTTT TRBJ2-3 TRBV11-2 TRBD2 - 16
CASSPGETQYF TGTGCCAGCAGCCCAGGAGAGACCCAGTACTTC TRBJ2-5 TRBV14 - many 11
CASSTPGTALFTYQETQYF TGTGCCAGCAGCACTCCCGGGACAGCTCTGTTTACGTACCAAGAGACCCAGTACTTC TRBJ2-5 TRBV7-9 TRBD1 - 19
CASSVPGTGIDEQYF TGTGCCAGCTCAGTTCCCGGGACAGGGATTGACGAGCAGTACTTC TRBJ2-7 TRBV18 TRBD1 few 15
CASSTRRAVQETQYF TGTGCCAGCAGTACACGACGAGCTGTACAAGAGACCCAGTACTTC TRBJ2-5 TRBV6-1 - once 15
CASSNLAGGPNNEQFF TGTGCCAGCAGCAACTTAGCGGGAGGGCCTAACAATGAGCAGTTCTTC TRBJ2-1 TRBV5-4 TRBD2 few 16
CALSGLNEKLFF TGTGCCCTATCAGGCCTTAATGAAAAACTGTTTTTT TRBJ1-4 TRBV7-9 - - 12
CASSTGTSFDTQYF TGTGCCAGCAGCACCGGGACTAGCTTTGATACGCAGTATTTT TRBJ2-3 TRBV7-3 TRBD2 - 14
CASSQAGKGELTYNGYTF TGCGCCAGCAGCCAAGCAGGGAAGGGCGAACTAACGTACAATGGCTACACCTTC TRBJ1-2 TRBV4-1 - - 18
CASTKYQSSYEQYF TGTGCCAGCACCAAATACCAGAGCTCCTACGAGCAGTACTTC TRBJ2-7 TRBV7-2 - - 14
CASSLKSLEELFF TGTGCCAGCAGCTTAAAAAGTCTCGAGGAGCTGTTTTTT TRBJ2-2 TRBV7-2 - few 13
CASSPGLVSSYEQYF TGTGCCAGCAGCCCAGGACTAGTCTCTTCCTACGAGCAGTACTTC TRBJ2-7 TRBV5-4 TRBD2 few 15
CASRNKGCEAFF TGTGCCAGCAGAAATAAGGGCTGTGAAGCTTTCTTT TRBJ1-1 TRBV7-3 - - 12
CASNGGSNQPQHF TGTGCCAGTAATGGGGGTAGCAATCAGCCCCAGCATTTT TRBJ1-5 TRBV19 - - 13
CASSRSIAVPTLSCYEQYF TGCGCCAGCAGTCGTTCGATAGCGGTCCCCACCCTTTCATGCTACGAGCAGTACTTC TRBJ2-7 TRBV23-1 - few 19
CASSLDTLEQFF TGTGCCAGCAGCTTAGATACCCTCGAGCAGTTCTTC TRBJ2-1 TRBV7-9 - - 12
CASSTDDTDTQYF TGTGCCAGTAGTACGGACGACACAGATACGCAGTATTTT TRBJ2-3 TRBV19 - few 13
CASSQRDRLGMQETQYF TGTGCCAGCAGCCAGCGGGACAGGTTAGGAATGCAAGAGACCCAGTACTTC TRBJ2-5 TRBV4-2 TRBD1 - 17
CAISESLASGRVFPSYEQYF TGTGCCATCAGTGAGTCGTTGGCTAGCGGGAGGGTTTTTCCTTCCTACGAGCAGTACTTC TRBJ2-7 TRBV10-3 TRBD2 few 20
CASSPTGGQGTQYF TGTGCCAGCAGCCCTACGGGAGGCCAGGGGACCCAGTACTTC TRBJ2-5 TRBV9 TRBD2 - 14
CASSGQANEKLFF TGTGCCAGCTCGGGACAGGCCAATGAAAAACTGTTTTTT TRBJ1-4 TRBV18 TRBD1 few 13
CASSQGQGASAETQYF TGTGCCAGCAGCCAAGGACAGGGGGCGTCGGCGGAGACCCAGTACTTC TRBJ2-5 TRBV5-4 TRBD1 - 16
CASSSRTAYNYGYTF TGTGCCAGTAGTAGTCGGACAGCCTATAACTATGGCTACACCTTC TRBJ1-2 TRBV19 - - 15
CSVGGQGGETQYF TGCAGCGTTGGGGGCCAGGGAGGGGAGACCCAGTACTTC TRBJ2-5 TRBV29-1 TRBD2 - 13
CASSQDHRRLNEQFF TGCGCCAGCAGCCAAGATCATCGGCGCCTCAATGAGCAGTTCTTC TRBJ2-1 TRBV4-1 - - 15
CASSPGQGPSGANVLTF TGTGCCAGCAGCCCGGGACAGGGTCCTTCTGGGGCCAACGTCCTGACTTTC TRBJ2-6 TRBV21-1 - - 17
CASSRNFYQETQYF TGTGCCAGCAGCCGAAATTTCTACCAAGAGACCCAGTACTTC TRBJ2-5 TRBV6-6 - - 14
CASREAGERGYEQYF TGTGCCAGCCGGGAAGCGGGAGAACGGGGCTACGAGCAGTACTTC TRBJ2-7 TRBV4-2 TRBD2 few 15
CASSQALAGATYEQYF TGCGCCAGCAGCCAGGCCCTAGCGGGAGCCACCTACGAGCAGTACTTC TRBJ2-7 TRBV4-3 TRBD2 - 16
CASSLTSGRVHEQFF TGCGCCAGCAGCCTGACTAGCGGGAGGGTCCATGAGCAGTTCTTC TRBJ2-1 TRBV4-3 TRBD2 - 15
CASSWGMGQGYEQYF TGCGCCAGCAGCTGGGGGATGGGACAGGGGTACGAGCAGTACTTC TRBJ2-7 TRBV5-1 TRBD1 few 15
CASSSGGGLPNYGYTF TGTGCCAGCAGCTCAGGAGGAGGGCTCCCTAACTATGGCTACACCTTC TRBJ1-2 TRBV7-2 - - 16